The clone carrying this TCR beta chain has only a few counts. This record comes from a study of blood T cell repertoires in COVID-19. Across the whole study: T cells, B-cell-depleted T cells, or PBMCs supplied cDNA or gDNA.

Germline assignment: CDR1 MNHEY and CDR2 SVGAGI. Between the trimmed V and J ends, which lost 4 bases and 13 bases, there was a span of 20 bases. The CDR3 contains 14 residues. Original analysis: Amplifying reference gene primers gave estimates of nucleated cell counts. Sequenced by immunoSEQ multiplex PCR; TCRdb stores in-frame clones only, minus some. V and J calls and clone size are copied from that table; D and trimming were computed from the DNA. Here the sample spans 100,000 to 120,000 clones, around 79% being singletons. This chain uses TRBV6-5 with TRBJ2-1; weak D call: TRBD1 (5 bases). What was sequenced was peripheral blood. This receptor was taken from a woman older than 75 with active or convalescent COVID-19. CDR3 bases: TGTGCCAGCAGTTCGGGTAGGACAACTTGGAGTCAGTTCTTC. Residues: CASSSGRTTWSQFF.